This T cell receptor (beta chain) was identified in a study of cytomegalovirus exposure and HLA in healthy donors. The CDR3 is 16 amino acids. Trimming took 1 base from V and 0 from J, leaving 10 bases between them. CDR1 and CDR2 from the germline V gene are SGHTS and YDEGEE. This PCR relied on a set of 60 Vbeta primers and 13 Jbeta primers. Sequenced by immunoSEQ multiplex PCR; TCRdb stores in-frame clones only, minus some. This table holds fewer than 200,000 clones, over 70% found once. The sequence was obtained from a male donor in good health and CMV-seropositive. The chain couples TRBV5-8 to TRBJ2-2; D gene ambiguous. Sequencing was carried out using PBMCs. CDR3 region: CASSLLGLTNTGELFF. The CDR3 nucleotides are TGTGCCAGCAGCTTGTTGGGCTTAACGAACACCGGGGAGCTGTTTTTT.